The T cell receptor beta chain described here comes from a study of OX40 agonist ivuxolimab in advanced cancers. At the level of the whole study: The costimulatory receptor OX40 (CD134) was targeted by ivuxolimab, a fully human IgG2 agonistic monoclonal antibody. Intravenous ivuxolimab was administered to patients every 2 weeks at six dose levels: 0.01, 0.1, 0.3, 1.5, 3 and 10 mg/kg. Among the 52 dose-escalation patients, about 20 had hepatocellular carcinoma, approximately 15 melanoma, 9 renal cell carcinoma and 9 head and neck cancer. A male proportion of under 85% and a mean age of approximately 61 years, ranging from roughly 23 to 80, were recorded for the dose-escalation cohort. Prior anti-PD-1, anti-PD-L1 or anti-CTLA-4 therapy was permitted, and checkpoint inhibitors had been received by more than 35% of dose-escalation patients. Partial responses occurred in three dose-escalation patients, of whom one had hepatocellular carcinoma and two had cutaneous melanoma. The purpose of peripheral TCRbeta sequencing was to test whether ivuxolimab changed TCR sequence diversity and led to clonal T-cell expansion. The paper covers the monotherapy dose-escalation part of the phase I ivuxolimab trial, which included N ≈ 52 patients.

Genomic DNA was extracted from sorted cells for sequencing of the TCRbeta CDR3 region. TCRbeta CDR3 regions were sequenced using the immunoSEQ Assay. This is the immuneACCESS table as TCRdb keeps it, with only in-frame sequences that have V and J called. A part of the clones is gone; compared with another copy, unresolved V genes explain less than half, and the rest is unexplained. The sample contains roughly 60,000 clones, approximately 90% of them found a single time. The top ten clonotypes cover 3.9% of the sample. Turning to this clone: The target of this receptor is not known. No base quality values were provided; no much bigger clone lies one nucleotide off.

The trial excluded patients who had a history of autoimmune disease or were on systemic immunosuppression. Peripheral blood for TCR sequencing was collected from all dose cohorts at baseline, on cycle 4 day 1, and on cycle 7 day 1. The samples were drawn from a first-in-human, open-label, multicenter phase I dose-escalation trial of ivuxolimab. Adults with locally advanced or metastatic head and neck squamous cell, hepatocellular, melanoma or renal cell carcinoma were enrolled in the trial. Before TCR sequencing, CD4+ and CD8+ T cells were separately sorted from peripheral blood. The study at large found these results: At doses from 0.1 to 3.0 mg/kg, clonal expansion was seen in both CD4+ and CD8+ blood T cells between baseline and week 6. Antigen specificity was not determined for the clonally expanded peripheral T cells. Low levels of normalized T-cell clonal expansion were also seen in some nonresponding patients. In the 0.1-3.0 mg/kg groups, partial responders were among the patients with the lowest normalized peripheral clonal expansion, particularly in CD8+ T cells. After ivuxolimab, CD8+ T cells had more expanded clones than CD4+ T cells on average.

Material: CD4+ or CD8+ T cells sorted from blood, obtained in a trial of the OX40 agonist ivuxolimab. The source of this sequence is an adult with an advanced solid tumor such as melanoma, head and neck, liver or kidney cancer.

In nucleotides, the sequence is TGTGCCAGCAGCTTAGGAGACAGGAGGAAAGCTTTCTTT. This codes for CASSLGDRRKAFF. The V and J segments used are TRBV7-2 and TRBJ1-1; TRBD1 might be the D gene, on 6 matching bases. The CDR1 and CDR2 encoded by the germline V gene are SGHTA and FQGNSA. V and J are truncated by 1 base and 9 bases respectively, leaving an intervening sequence of 12 bases. Measured from the cysteine to the phenylalanine, the CDR3 is 13 residues long. The CDR3 DNA has 39 bases and is translated from base 1.